This T cell receptor (beta chain) was retrieved from a study of T cell repertoires in cytomegalovirus infection. Looking at the study overall: Public TCR beta signatures were indicative of both CMV infection and a matching HLA type.

Looked up from germline, CDR1 is MDHEN and CDR2 is SYDVKM. Trimming left V 5 bases short and J 5 bases short, with 21 bases between. CDR3 length: 16 amino acids. Regarding the study as a whole: HLA-C-restricted TCR beta clonotypes specific for CMV led the ex vivo response. Summed frequency of public TCR beta families distinguished CMV carriers with the relevant HLA.

MiXCR was run by TCRdb on the reads, yielding one entry per CDR3 protein. The sample includes approximately 170,000 distinct CDR3 sequences, roughly 18% of them seen just once. This clonotype occurred many times. The target antigen is unknown. Sequencing was carried out using CD8+ T cells from PBMCs. The clonotype was recovered from a human donor in good health (CMV status not recorded). Some clones in this sample may be carry-over from other donors' samples. The chain links TRBV28 to TRBJ2-5, with D possibly TRBD2 on 8 matching bases. In nucleotides, the CDR3 is TGTGCCAGCAGTCTGGAGGGGGCGGGGGGCCTGGAGACCCAGTACTTC. Translation: CASSLEGAGGLETQYF. Variable domain in full (rest from reference TRBV28 and TRBJ2-5): DVKVTQSSRYLVKRTGEKVFLECVQDMDHENMFWYRQDPGLGLRLIYFSYDVKMKEKGDIPEGYSVSREKKERFSLILESASTNQTSMYLCASSLEGAGGLETQYFGPGTRLLVL.